Listed here are 15 T cell receptor beta chains from one sample, sequenced in a study of blood T cell repertoires in COVID-19. Using immunoSEQ multiplex PCR, the repertoire was profiled, and TCRdb retains in-frame clones only, with some absent. The sample has about 350,000 clones, 88% seen once. Sequenced input: peripheral blood. These receptor sequences come from a woman aged 70-85 years with COVID-19, enrolled during active disease.

The rearrangement links TRBV23-1 to TRBJ1-2; 10 bases are shared with TRBD1. TRBV23-1 is an ORF for which the function is uncertain. The junction had 11 bases not matched to a gene; V was cut back by 8 bases and J by 8 bases. The length of the CDR3 is 14 residues. CDR3 sequence reads: CASPGQGPHTGYTF. The CDR3 DNA follows: TGCGCCAGCCCGGGACAGGGGCCACATACGGGCTACACCTTC.

The genes are TRBV12-3 or TRBV12-4 and TRBJ2-7, with D tentatively TRBD2 (6 bases). The CDR3 contains 12 residues. The V and J ends lost 4 bases and 7 bases respectively, with 11 bases between them. The CDR3 nucleotides read TGTGCCAGCAGTTGGGTGGCGGGGGAGCAGTACTTC. Translation: CASSWVAGEQYF.

V and J are TRBV10-3 and TRBJ1-5; possible D gene TRBD1, 6 bases. V dropped 5 bases and J dropped 4 bases, with 9 bases sitting between them. The CDR3 is 13 amino acids. Per germline, CDR1 ENHRY and CDR2 SYGVKD. CDR3 region: CAISNRENQPQHF. In DNA, the CDR3 is TGTGCCATCAGTAACAGGGAGAATCAGCCCCAGCATTTT.

V gene TRBV2 combines with J gene TRBJ2-7, with TRBD2 as a possible D gene (7 bases). In germline, CDR1 is SNHLY, CDR2 FYNNEI. This CDR3 contains 11 residues. The V and J ends lost 8 bases and 8 bases respectively, with 13 bases between them. Written as DNA, the CDR3 is TGTGCCAGCCCGGGGGGCGGGAAGCAGTACTTC. Protein: CASPGGGKQYF.

About this clone: Mismatch with germline at one junction end may stem from a read error. The rearrangement links TRBV9 to TRBJ2-5; the match to TRBD1 covers 7 bases. Germline V gene data show CDR1 as SGDLS and CDR2 as YYNGEE. This CDR3 has 15 residues. The chain's CDR3 is CTSSAYRGYQETQYF. Written as DNA, the CDR3 is TGTACCAGCAGCGCCTACAGGGGCTACCAAGAGACCCAGTACTTC.

This chain's CDR3 is CASSTEQTSIYNYGYTF. CDR3 DNA sequence: TGTGCCAGCTCCACCGAACAGACATCAATTTATAACTATGGCTACACCTTC. J is TRBJ1-2 and V is TRBV11-2; unclear D gene. The CDR3 contains 17 residues. V gave up 8 bases and J gave up 1 base, with 23 bases separating them. Germline V lookup: CDR1 SGHAT, CDR2 FQNNGV.

The gene calls are TRBV9 and TRBJ2-7; D possibly corresponds to TRBD1 (5 bases). This CDR3 is built from 12 residues. The ends were cut back, 3 bases at V and 3 bases at J, with 7 bases in the middle. Germline V gene lookup returns CDR1 SGDLS and CDR2 YYNGEE. CDR3 in amino acids: CASSAGNYEQYF. CDR3 nucleotide sequence: TGTGCCAGCAGCGCAGGGAACTACGAGCAGTACTTC.

The chain links TRBV28 to TRBJ1-2; no firm D call. Germline CDR1 MDHEN, CDR2 SYDVKM. V lost 6 bases and J 8 bases, leaving 16 bases between the germline ends. The CDR3 has 13 amino acids. CDR3 bases: TGTGCCAGCAGCTCTCGGGAGGCTATAGGCTACACCTTC. It encodes CASSSREAIGYTF.

The J gene is TRBJ1-2, the V gene TRBV18; 9 bases map to TRBD1. The CDR3 covers 14 residues. From germline, CDR1 is KGHSH and CDR2 LQKENI. Trimming cost V 6 bases and J 6 bases; bases outside gene matches: 8. In nucleotides, the CDR3 is TGTGCCAGCTCCCCCGGGACAGGGACTCATGGCTACACCTTC. Translating it yields CASSPGTGTHGYTF.

The gene calls are TRBV2 and TRBJ2-3; 12 bases fit TRBD2. This CDR3 region has 15 residues. Germline V gene lookup returns CDR1 SNHLY and CDR2 FYNNEI. V lost 7 bases and J lost 1; bases outside the gene matches: 3. The CDR3, as DNA: TGTGCCAGCAAACGGACTAGCGGGGGCACAGATACGCAGTATTTT. Residues: CASKRTSGGTDTQYF. The whole variable domain, filled in from reference TRBV2 and TRBJ2-3, reads EPEVTQTPSHQVTQMGQEVILRCVPISNHLYFYWYRQILGQKVEFLVSFYNNEISEKSEIFDDQFSVERPDGSNFTLKIRSTKLEDSAMYFCASKRTSGGTDTQYFGPGTRLTVL.

The rearrangement uses TRBV7-2 and TRBJ2-7, with 8 bases matching TRBD2. This CDR3 is 15 amino acids long. V was pared by 0 bases and J by 5 bases, with 6 bases of the junction left unmatched. The V gene's germline CDR1 is SGHTA and CDR2 FQGNSA. The CDR3 reads CASSLAGNGGDEQYF. Written as DNA, the CDR3 is TGTGCCAGCAGCTTAGCGGGGAACGGGGGGGACGAGCAGTACTTC.

The J gene is TRBJ1-5, the V gene TRBV12-3 or TRBV12-4; TRBD1 agrees at 9 bases. Losses at the gene ends were 7 bases for V and 6 bases for J; bases not matched to a gene: 4. The CDR3 has 13 residues. The CDR3 DNA reads TGTGCCAGCACTATGGGACAGGGTCAGCCCCAGCATTTT. It translates to CASTMGQGQPQHF.

V gene TRBV27 combines with J gene TRBJ1-2; tentative D call: TRBD1 (6 bases). V was trimmed by 6 bases and J by 7 bases, leaving 21 bases between them. From germline, CDR1 is MNHEY and CDR2 SMNVEV (reference sequence). CDR3 length equals 15 residues. CDR3 sequence: CASSPRPPTGIGYTF. CDR3 coding DNA: TGTGCCAGCAGCCCTCGGCCCCCTACAGGGATTGGCTACACCTTC.

As to this clone: Other DNA sequences within the sample encode an identical CDR3. The J gene is TRBJ1-1, the V gene TRBV19; D call uncertain. Per germline, CDR1 LNHDA and CDR2 SQIVND (reference sequence). Between the trimmed V and J ends, which lost 8 bases and 1 base, there was a span of 5 bases. The CDR3 consists of 11 residues. The CDR3: CASSRNTEAFF. For the CDR3, the DNA is TGTGCCAGTTCTAGGAACACTGAAGCTTTCTTT.

V gene TRBV2 combines with J gene TRBJ2-5, with TRBD2 matching 8 bases. Germline lookup yields CDR1 SNHLY and CDR2 FYNNEI. The ends lost 8 bases at V and 1 base at J; junction bases unmatched: 3. CDR3 length equals 13 residues. CDR3 DNA sequence: TGTGCCAGCGGACGGGGGGGCCAAGAGACCCAGTACTTC. Translation: CASGRGGQETQYF.